The source of this TCR beta chain is a study of beta chain features in type 1 diabetes. The CDR3 covers 14 residues. The germline V gene encodes CDR1 SGHTA and CDR2 FQGNSA. Trimming pared 5 bases from V and 5 bases from J, leaving 15 bases between. Expressed TCRB transcripts were sequenced, since all the RNA that had been isolated was reverse transcribed. Naive, central memory and regulatory T cell samples averaged approximately 3.5 million immunoSEQ reads each. Here immunoSEQ multiplex PCR was the method, and the copy in TCRdb shows in-frame clones only, minus some. The table includes about 190,000 clones, almost 8% detected once. This clone was seen only a few times. Its antigen is unknown. Study results and caveats: All four CD4+ subsets of Type 1 diabetes patients contained TCRB CDR3s that were moderately but significantly shorter. Comparison showed that naive, central memory and Treg TCRB repertoires appeared more similar among patients than among healthy donors. Fewer junction insertions and more nucleotide deletions appeared in type 1 diabetes patients.

Only one heparinised blood draw was taken per donor, and its volume averaged around 100 mL. Sequencing was carried out using central memory CD4+ T cells from blood. This chain connects TRBV7-2 to TRBJ1-1; no reliable D call. The TCR originated in a man between 18 and 29 years old with type 1 diabetes. DNA of the CDR3: TGTGCCAGCAGCGTTACGTACCTCGGTACTGAAGCTTTCTTT. Translation gives CASSVTYLGTEAFF.